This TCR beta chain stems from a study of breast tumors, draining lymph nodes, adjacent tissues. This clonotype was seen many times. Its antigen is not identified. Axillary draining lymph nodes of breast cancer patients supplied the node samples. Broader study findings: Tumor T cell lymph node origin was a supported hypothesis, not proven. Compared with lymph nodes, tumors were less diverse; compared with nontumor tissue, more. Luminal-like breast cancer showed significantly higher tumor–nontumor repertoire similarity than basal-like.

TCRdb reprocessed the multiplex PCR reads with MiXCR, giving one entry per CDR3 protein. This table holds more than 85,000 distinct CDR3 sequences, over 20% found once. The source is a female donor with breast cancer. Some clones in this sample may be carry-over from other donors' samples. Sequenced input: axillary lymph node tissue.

CDR3 region: CASSVVAPGQGAYEQYF. The CDR3 nucleotides are TGTGCCAGCAGCGTAGTCGCTCCGGGACAGGGGGCCTACGAGCAGTACTTC. V usage is TRBV9 and J usage is TRBJ2-7, with 11 bases that match TRBD1. Germline loops: CDR1 SGDLS, CDR2 YYNGEE. The CDR3 runs 17 residues. V lost 0 bases to trimming and J lost 2 bases; unmatched junction nucleotides: 7.